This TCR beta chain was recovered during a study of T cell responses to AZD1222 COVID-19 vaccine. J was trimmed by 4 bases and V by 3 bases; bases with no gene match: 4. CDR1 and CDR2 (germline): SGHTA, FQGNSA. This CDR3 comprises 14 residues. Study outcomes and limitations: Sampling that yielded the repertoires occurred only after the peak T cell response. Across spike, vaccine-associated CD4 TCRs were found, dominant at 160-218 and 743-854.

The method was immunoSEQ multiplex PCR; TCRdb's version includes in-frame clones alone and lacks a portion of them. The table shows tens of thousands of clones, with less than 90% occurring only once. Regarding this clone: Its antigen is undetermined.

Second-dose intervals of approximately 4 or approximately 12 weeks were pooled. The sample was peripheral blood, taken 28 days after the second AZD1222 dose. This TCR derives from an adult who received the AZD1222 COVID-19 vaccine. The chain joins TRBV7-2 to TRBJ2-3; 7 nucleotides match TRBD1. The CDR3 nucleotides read TGTGCCAGCAGCTTCAGGGGGTCAGCAGATACGCAGTATTTT. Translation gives CASSFRGSADTQYF.